Listed here are 3 T cell receptor beta chains from one sample, sequenced in a study of PD-L1 blockade in urothelial cancer. This table comes from immunoSEQ multiplex PCR, and its TCRdb copy is limited to in-frame clones, with some not included. The sample shows under 55,000 clones, around 82% of them seen only once. The starting material was PBMCs, obtained around atezolizumab (anti-PD-L1) treatment. Receptor source: a man aged 35 to 55 with urothelial cancer.

V is TRBV19 and J is TRBJ1-4; D may be TRBD1 (5 bases). Germline-derived CDR1 and CDR2 are LNHDA and SQIVND (reference sequence). The CDR3 sequence is 14 residues long. Trimming took off 8 bases at V and 10 bases at J, with 20 bases between the two ends. In DNA, the CDR3 is TGTGCCAGTCGGGGGAACGGGGCGAACGGAAAACTGTTTTTT. It is translated as CASRGNGANGKLFF.

V and J are TRBV7-2 and TRBJ2-5; 7 bases agree with TRBD2. V dropped 4 bases and J dropped 5; count of bases not matched to a gene: 1. CDR3 length equals 12 residues. Germline V gene data show CDR1 as SGHTA and CDR2 as FQGNSA. The CDR3 reads CASSWGGETQYF. CDR3 DNA sequence: TGTGCCAGCAGCTGGGGAGGGGAGACCCAGTACTTC.

In DNA, the CDR3 is TGTGCCAGCAGGGCTGGGACTCCATCCTACGAGCAGTACTTC. It codes for CASRAGTPSYEQYF. The J gene is TRBJ2-7, the V gene TRBV6-5; the D gene is possibly TRBD2 (6 bases). Per the germline V gene, CDR1 is MNHEY and CDR2 is SVGAGI. Deletions cut 6 bases from V and 1 base from J, with 13 bases between. This CDR3 has 14 amino acids.